These 22 T cell receptor beta chains originate from one sample sequenced in a study of blood T cell repertoires in COVID-19. Assay used: immunoSEQ multiplex PCR; TCRdb lists only in-frame clones, some missing. The table lists more than 200,000 clones, around 86% of them singletons. The specimen was peripheral blood. The receptors come from a man aged 50 to 59 with COVID-19, enrolled during active disease.

V gene TRBV18 combines with J gene TRBJ2-4; the D gene is possibly TRBD2 (6 bases). Germline V gives CDR1 KGHSH, CDR2 LQKENI. With 3 bases removed from V and 5 bases from J, the gap between germline ends came to 17 bases. The CDR3 is 16 amino acids. The CDR3 region is CASSPRTGVAENIQYF. The CDR3, as DNA: TGTGCCAGCTCACCTCGGACGGGAGTCGCAGAAAACATTCAGTACTTC. Full variable domain (outside the CDR3, taken from reference TRBV18 and TRBJ2-4): NAGVMQNPRHLVRRRGQEARLRCSPMKGHSHVYWYRQLPEEGLKFMVYLQKENIIDESGMPKERFSAEFPKEGPSILRIQQVVRGDSAAYFCASSPRTGVAENIQYFGAGTRLSVL.

The J gene is TRBJ1-1, the V gene TRBV29-1; no clear D gene. V lost 1 base and J 6 bases, leaving 18 bases between the germline ends. The CDR3 runs 15 residues. CDR1 and CDR2 from the germline V gene are SQVTM and ANQGSEA. CDR3 sequence (DNA): TGCAGCGTTGAAGTACAAGGACGGAGGTATTCTGAAGCTTTCTTT. This sequence encodes CSVEVQGRRYSEAFF.

This chain links TRBV5-1 with TRBJ2-2; D perhaps matches TRBD2 (6 bases). The CDR3 runs 15 residues. Per the germline V gene, CDR1 is SGHRS and CDR2 is YFSETQ. V was cut by 7 bases and J by 2 bases, with 15 bases left in between. The CDR3 nucleotides are TGCGCCAGCGCCCCCCGGGACTCTAACACCGGGGAGCTGTTTTTT. Protein sequence: CASAPRDSNTGELFF. The variable domain in full, completed from reference TRBV5-1 and TRBJ2-2, reads KAGVTQTPRYLIKTRGQQVTLSCSPISGHRSVSWYQQTPGQGLQFLFEYFSETQRNKGNFPGRFSGRQFSNSRSEMNVSTLELGDSALYLCASAPRDSNTGELFFGEGSRLTVL.

V gene TRBV27 combines with J gene TRBJ2-2; D unclear. The germline gives CDR1 MNHEY, CDR2 SMNVEV (reference sequence). The CDR3 is 21 residues long. Trimming shortened V by 5 bases and J by 4 bases, and 32 bases separated the two germline ends. DNA of the CDR3: TGTGCCAGCAGTCCGCGATCCGAGATCCCTCTGCGACTGCATCGCACCGGGGAGCTGTTTTTT. Its protein is CASSPRSEIPLRLHRTGELFF.

This chain uses TRBV5-4 with TRBJ2-2; D may be TRBD1 (6 bases). Looked up from germline, CDR1 is SGHNT and CDR2 is YYREEE (reference sequence). The CDR3 runs 14 residues. With 0 bases removed from V and 7 bases from J, the gap between germline ends came to 10 bases. The CDR3 spells CASSLGRGYGELFF. CDR3 sequence (DNA): TGTGCCAGCAGCTTGGGAAGGGGGTACGGGGAGCTGTTTTTT.

The chain is built from TRBV3-1 (or the pseudogene TRBV3-2) and TRBJ2-7, with TRBD2 identical over 11 bases. Germline V gene lookup returns CDR1 LGHDT and CDR2 YNNKEL (reference sequence). The J segment lost 0 bases and the V segment lost 3 bases, leaving 4 bases of the junction unmatched. The length of the CDR3 is 16 residues. The CDR3 DNA is TGTGCCAGCAGCCAGTTCGGGACTAGCGGCTCCTACGAGCAGTACTTC. As protein: CASSQFGTSGSYEQYF.

The V and J genes are TRBV30 and TRBJ1-1; possible D gene TRBD1, 6 bases. The germline V gene encodes CDR1 GTSNPN and CDR2 SVGIG (reference sequence). V was shortened by 2 bases and J by 7 bases, with 11 bases between the two germline ends. The CDR3 has 12 residues. The CDR3 region is CAWSPGQIEAFF. The CDR3 nucleotides read TGTGCCTGGAGTCCCGGACAGATTGAAGCTTTCTTT.

In its sample, this clone was seen a few times. The V call is TRBV23-1, the J call TRBJ2-5; 7 bases are a match to TRBD2. TRBV23-1 falls under the ORF class, with uncertain function. This CDR3 comprises 17 residues. The V and J ends lost 1 base and 1 base, in that order; junction bases with no gene match: 9. CDR3 coding DNA: TGCGCCAGCAGTCAATATGCGAACGGGAGGATCCAAGAGACCCAGTACTTC. Amino acids: CASSQYANGRIQETQYF.

The J gene is TRBJ2-7, the V gene TRBV11-2; no firm D call. The V and J ends lost 4 bases and 2 bases respectively, with 15 bases between them. Per the germline V gene, CDR1 is SGHAT and CDR2 is FQNNGV. CDR3 size: 15 residues. CDR3 region: CASSSLEVYAYEQYF. The DNA for the CDR3 is TGTGCCAGCAGCTCGTTAGAGGTGTACGCCTACGAGCAGTACTTC.

This chain links TRBV7-2 with TRBJ1-1; no firm D call. Trimming pared 4 bases from V and 4 bases from J, leaving 10 bases between. The CDR3 has 13 amino acids. The germline CDR1 and CDR2 sequences are SGHTA and FQGNSA. The CDR3 DNA follows: TGTGCCAGCAGCTCAGGTGTAGGCACTGAAGCTTTCTTT. Translating it yields CASSSGVGTEAFF.

The chain has TRBV29-1 and TRBJ1-1; tentatively, D is TRBD1 (5 bases). The germline V and J ends were trimmed by 4 bases and 4 bases, with 13 bases remaining between them. CDR3 size: 13 residues. Germline-derived CDR1 and CDR2 are SQVTM and ANQGSEA. Here the CDR3 reads CSVGGRVSTEAFF. CDR3 sequence (DNA): TGCAGCGTTGGGGGCAGGGTGAGCACTGAAGCTTTCTTT.

The rearrangement uses TRBV10-3 and TRBJ2-1; no clear D gene. CDR3 length equals 14 residues. Per germline, CDR1 ENHRY and CDR2 SYGVKD. V lost 7 bases and J 1 base, leaving 11 bases between the germline ends. CDR3 sequence: CAIMGSGSYNEQFF. The CDR3 DNA reads TGTGCCATCATGGGTTCGGGTTCCTACAATGAGCAGTTCTTC.

V is TRBV7-2 and J is TRBJ1-1; 9 nucleotides align to TRBD1. The CDR3 is 16 amino acids. CDR1 and CDR2 from the germline V gene are SGHTA and FQGNSA. The ends lost 1 base at V and 1 base at J; junction bases unmatched: 4. Here the CDR3 DNA reads TGTGCCAGCAGCTTAGGTACAGGGGGCGCGAACACTGAAGCTTTCTTT. This translates into CASSLGTGGANTEAFF.

The V and J genes are TRBV7-9 and TRBJ1-1, with D possibly matching TRBD1 (5 bases). The V end lost 1 base, the J end lost 0 bases, and 9 bases lay between the germline ends. The CDR3 totals 15 residues. Germline CDR1 reads SEHNR; CDR2 reads FQNEAQ (reference sequence). The CDR3 DNA is TGTGCCAGCAGCTTAGGCGGGGCCCTGAACACTGAAGCTTTCTTT. It codes for CASSLGGALNTEAFF. Using reference TRBV7-9 and TRBJ1-1 for the parts outside the CDR3, the full variable domain is DTGVSQNPRHKITKRGQNVTFRCDPISEHNRLYWYRQTLGQGPEFLTYFQNEAQLEKSRLLSDRFSAERPKGSFSTLEIQRTEQGDSAMYLCASSLGGALNTEAFFGQGTRLTVV.

The V and J genes are TRBV6-6 and TRBJ2-7; 7 bases agree with TRBD1. The CDR3 is made up of 15 amino acids. Germline loops: CDR1 MNHNY, CDR2 SVGAGI (reference sequence). V dropped 2 bases and J dropped 3; count of bases not matched to a gene: 7. CDR3 nucleotide sequence: TGTGCCAGCAGTTACCCTACGGGACAGAACTACGAGCAGTACTTC. Its protein is CASSYPTGQNYEQYF.

Only one count was recorded for this clone. The genes are TRBV9 and TRBJ2-6, with 8 bases matching TRBD1. The junction had 8 bases not matched to a gene; V was cut back by 0 bases and J by 0 bases. CDR1 and CDR2 from the germline V gene are SGDLS and YYNGEE. The CDR3 is made up of 19 amino acids. Here the CDR3 reads CASSVGPGQDFSGANVLTF. As DNA, the CDR3 is TGTGCCAGCAGCGTAGGGCCGGGACAGGATTTCTCTGGGGCCAACGTCCTGACTTTC. The entire variable domain, with the rest obtained from reference TRBV9 and TRBJ2-6, is as follows: DSGVTQTPKHLITATGQRVTLRCSPRSGDLSVYWYQQSLDQGLQFLIQYYNGEERAKGNILERFSAQQFPDLHSELNLSSLELGDSALYFCASSVGPGQDFSGANVLTFGAGSRLTVL.

The rearrangement joins TRBV19 to TRBJ1-2; no reliable D call. V shed 0 bases and J shed 4 bases, with 12 bases lying between them. The CDR3 contains 15 residues. The germline CDR1 and CDR2 sequences are LNHDA and SQIVND (reference sequence). The CDR3 here is CASSIDGLSLYGYTF. The CDR3 DNA is TGTGCCAGTAGTATAGATGGACTGTCCCTCTATGGCTACACCTTC.

This chain links TRBV10-3 with TRBJ2-1; 7 nucleotides line up with TRBD2. The CDR3 extends over 17 amino acids. Germline CDR1 reads ENHRY; CDR2 reads SYGVKD. Trimming took 2 bases from V and 5 from J; bases not matched to a gene: 12. The CDR3 sequence is CAISEVYSRAGDNEQFF. The CDR3 bases are TGTGCCATCAGTGAGGTGTACAGCCGGGCGGGGGACAATGAGCAGTTCTTC.

The chain carries TRBV3-1 (or the pseudogene TRBV3-2) and TRBJ1-1; maybe TRBD1 (6 bases). The length of the CDR3 is 15 residues. Germline CDR1 is LGHDT and CDR2 is YNNKEL (reference sequence). Trimming removed 1 base from V and 1 base from J, with 10 bases in between. The DNA of the CDR3 is TGTGCCAGCAGCCAAGGGACAGTATCGAACACTGAAGCTTTCTTT. Residues: CASSQGTVSNTEAFF.

Of note for this clone: One end of the junction varies from germline; a read error may be responsible. In DNA form, the CDR3 reads TGTGCCAGCAGCCTCGACAATGGAAAACTGTTTTTT. It codes for CASSLDNGKLFF. J is TRBJ1-4 and V is TRBV7-9; D uncertain. Germline V gene data show CDR1 as SEHNR and CDR2 as FQNEAQ (reference sequence). CDR3 length: 12 residues.

The rearrangement uses TRBV30 and TRBJ2-3; 8 bases map to TRBD2. After removal of 0 bases from V and 5 bases from J, the junction contained 4 bases not matched to a gene. The CDR3 contains 14 residues. Germline CDR1 is GTSNPN and CDR2 is SVGIG (reference sequence). The CDR3 DNA follows: TGTGCCTGGAGTGTGAGTCTAGCGGGAGATACGCAGTATTTT. Encoded protein: CAWSVSLAGDTQYF.

This clone was seen a handful of times. The rearrangement joins TRBV25-1 to TRBJ2-2; 10 nucleotides match TRBD2. After removal of 3 bases from V and 4 bases from J, the junction contained 11 bases not matched to a gene. This CDR3 has 18 residues. The germline V gene encodes CDR1 MGHDK and CDR2 SYGVNS. The CDR3 DNA is TGTGCCAGCAGTGATACCGGAACTAGCGGGGCGTCCACCGGGGAGCTGTTTTTT. Translation gives CASSDTGTSGASTGELFF.